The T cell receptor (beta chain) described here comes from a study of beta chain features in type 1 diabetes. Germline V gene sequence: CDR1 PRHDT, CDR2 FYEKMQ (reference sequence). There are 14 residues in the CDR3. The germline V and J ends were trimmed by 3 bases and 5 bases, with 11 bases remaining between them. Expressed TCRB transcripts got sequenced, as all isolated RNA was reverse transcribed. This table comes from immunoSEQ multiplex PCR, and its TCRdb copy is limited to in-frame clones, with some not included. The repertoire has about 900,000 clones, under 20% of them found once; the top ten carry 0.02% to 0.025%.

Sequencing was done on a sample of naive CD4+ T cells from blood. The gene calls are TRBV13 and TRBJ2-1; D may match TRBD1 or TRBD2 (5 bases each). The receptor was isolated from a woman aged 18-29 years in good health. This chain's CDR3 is CASSFRDHNNEQFF. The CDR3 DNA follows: TGTGCCAGCAGCTTCCGGGACCATAACAATGAGCAGTTCTTC.